This T cell receptor beta chain was captured in a study of blood T cell repertoires in COVID-19. Turning to the study itself: Some COVID-19 samples were acute and others convalescent; all came from the United States, Italy and Spain. PBMCs, B-cell-depleted T cells, or T cells were the source of the cDNA or gDNA that made up the material.

V was cut by 5 bases and J by 2 bases, with 17 bases left in between. Germline V gene data show CDR1 as SGHTA and CDR2 as FQGNSA. The CDR3 length is 16 residues. TCRdb's copy holds only in-frame clones and misses some; the assay was immunoSEQ multiplex PCR. The sample shows some 150,000 clones, 80% to 90% of them seen only once. This receptor was taken from a man aged 50-60 years with active COVID-19. This chain uses TRBV7-2 with TRBJ2-3, with D possibly being TRBD2 (7 bases). Sequences were obtained from peripheral blood. CDR3: CASSPLWGGPTDTQYF. DNA of the CDR3: TGTGCCAGCAGCCCCCTGTGGGGGGGGCCCACAGATACGCAGTATTTT.